In this sample, the clone carrying this TCR beta chain turned up a few times. The target antigen is unknown. A single record per CDR3 protein comes from TCRdb applying MiXCR to the reads. The table has 740,000 or so distinct CDR3 sequences, 35% to 45% seen once. These data are taken from a study of T cell repertoires in cytomegalovirus infection. Study details: Carrying CMV and the relevant HLA type showed in public TCR beta signatures. Broader study findings: Of the TCR beta families, the public ones yielded a cumulative frequency that identified carriers of CMV plus the relevant HLA. CMV-specific HLA-C-restricted TCR beta clonotypes dominated the ex vivo response.

Germline CDR1 and CDR2: SGHAT and FQDESV (reference sequence). V dropped 6 bases and J dropped 3; count of bases not matched to a gene: 5. The CDR3 runs to 14 residues. Sequenced material: PBMCs. The chain uses TRBV11-1 and TRBJ2-5; 9 nucleotides line up with TRBD1. This TCR came from a human donor in good health (CMV status not recorded). Some clones in this sample may be carry-over from other donors' samples. This chain's CDR3 is CASRKRTGEETQYF. The DNA for the CDR3 is TGTGCCAGCAGGAAAAGGACAGGGGAAGAGACCCAGTACTTC.